The rows below give T cell receptor beta chains drawn from one sample of a study of human T cells and chemical hapten exposure. TCRdb processed the RACE reads anew with MiXCR; each CDR3 protein has one entry. This sample has 130,000 or so distinct CDR3 sequences; roughly 9% occur once, and the top ten carry about 2%. The source material was whole blood. These receptors were collected from a male donor in good health. Some clones in this sample may be carry-over from other donors' samples. The CDR3 runs from the conserved cysteine through the conserved F or W. Fields, in order: J gene, V gene, clone size, D gene, CDR3 protein, CDR3 DNA. D genes are given only for firm matches. Size tells how often a clone was seen (once, few, many) or the class of an expanded clone, and some rows leave it out.

J gene: TRBJ2-1; V gene: TRBV4-2; clone size: many; D gene: TRBD2; CDR3 protein: CASSSLAGDYNEQFF; CDR3 DNA: TGTGCCAGCAGCTCCCTAGCGGGAGACTACAATGAGCAGTTCTTC
J gene: TRBJ1-5; V gene: TRBV4-1; clone size: few; D gene: .; CDR3 protein: CASSQVPGDSNQPQHF; CDR3 DNA: TGCGCCAGCAGCCAAGTTCCCGGGGATAGCAATCAGCCCCAGCATTTT
J gene: TRBJ2-5; V gene: TRBV4-3; clone size: .; D gene: .; CDR3 protein: CASSQDPGVGETQYF; CDR3 DNA: TGCGCCAGCAGCCAAGATCCTGGGGTCGGCGAGACCCAGTACTTC
J gene: TRBJ2-7; V gene: TRBV6-5; clone size: many; D gene: .; CDR3 protein: CASSYAQGTGPRGYEQYF; CDR3 DNA: TGTGCCAGCAGTTATGCACAGGGAACGGGACCCCGAGGGTACGAGCAGTACTTC
J gene: TRBJ2-5; V gene: TRBV20-1; clone size: few; D gene: .; CDR3 protein: CSAERGTAQETQYF; CDR3 DNA: TGCAGTGCGGAAAGAGGGACTGCCCAAGAGACCCAGTACTTC
J gene: TRBJ1-5; V gene: TRBV5-1; clone size: many; D gene: .; CDR3 protein: CASSLRPDQPQHF; CDR3 DNA: TGCGCCAGCAGCTTGCGGCCGGATCAGCCCCAGCATTTT
J gene: TRBJ2-1; V gene: TRBV10-3; clone size: many; D gene: TRBD1; CDR3 protein: CAISLGQATYNEQFF; CDR3 DNA: TGTGCCATCAGTCTGGGACAGGCGACCTACAATGAGCAGTTCTTC
J gene: TRBJ1-6; V gene: TRBV20-1; clone size: many; D gene: .; CDR3 protein: CSATPPGSYNSPLHF; CDR3 DNA: TGCAGTGCTACACCGCCGGGCTCCTATAATTCACCCCTCCACTTT
J gene: TRBJ2-1; V gene: TRBV5-6; clone size: .; D gene: TRBD2; CDR3 protein: CASSETSASYNEQFF; CDR3 DNA: TGTGCCAGCAGCGAGACTAGCGCTTCCTACAATGAGCAGTTCTTC
J gene: TRBJ2-6; V gene: TRBV19; clone size: once; D gene: TRBD2; CDR3 protein: CASSIQILAGGANVLTF; CDR3 DNA: TGTGCCAGTAGTATCCAAATACTAGCGGGCGGGGCCAACGTCCTGACTTTC
J gene: TRBJ2-1; V gene: TRBV10-3; clone size: few; D gene: TRBD2; CDR3 protein: CAISGTGTSAYNEQFF; CDR3 DNA: TGTGCCATCAGTGGGACCGGGACTAGCGCTTACAATGAGCAGTTCTTC
J gene: TRBJ1-5; V gene: TRBV4-1; clone size: many; D gene: .; CDR3 protein: CASSQEGQRSNQPQHF; CDR3 DNA: TGCGCCAGCAGCCAAGAGGGACAACGGAGCAATCAGCCCCAGCATTTT
J gene: TRBJ2-3; V gene: TRBV2; clone size: few; D gene: .; CDR3 protein: CASLRAARGTDTQYF; CDR3 DNA: TGTGCCAGCTTAAGGGCGGCAAGGGGCACAGATACGCAGTATTTT
J gene: TRBJ2-7; V gene: TRBV20-1; clone size: .; D gene: TRBD2; CDR3 protein: CSARTSGGAYEQYF; CDR3 DNA: TGCAGTGCAAGGACTAGCGGGGGGGCCTACGAGCAGTACTTC
J gene: TRBJ2-3; V gene: TRBV3-1; clone size: many; D gene: .; CDR3 protein: CASSQDSTDTQYF; CDR3 DNA: TGCGCCAGCAGCCAAGATAGCACAGATACGCAGTATTTT
J gene: TRBJ1-1; V gene: TRBV15; clone size: many; D gene: .; CDR3 protein: CATSGPQGSITEAFF; CDR3 DNA: TGTGCCACCAGCGGACCTCAGGGATCTATCACTGAAGCTTTCTTT
J gene: TRBJ2-1; V gene: TRBV10-3; clone size: .; D gene: .; CDR3 protein: CAIRGVGNEQFF; CDR3 DNA: TGTGCCATCAGAGGAGTGGGTAATGAGCAGTTCTTC
J gene: TRBJ2-1; V gene: TRBV12-3/TRBV12-4; clone size: few; D gene: .; CDR3 protein: CASRFPGNNEQFF; CDR3 DNA: TGTGCCAGCAGGTTCCCCGGAAACAATGAGCAGTTCTTC
J gene: TRBJ2-7; V gene: TRBV20-1; clone size: few; D gene: .; CDR3 protein: CSARAGTEQYF; CDR3 DNA: TGCAGTGCTAGAGCCGGCACCGAGCAGTACTTC
J gene: TRBJ2-3; V gene: TRBV29-1; clone size: .; D gene: .; CDR3 protein: CSVSGIFTDTQYF; CDR3 DNA: TGCAGCGTTTCGGGGATATTCACAGATACGCAGTATTTT
J gene: TRBJ2-1; V gene: TRBV27; clone size: many; D gene: .; CDR3 protein: CASSLLGPHPNEQFF; CDR3 DNA: TGTGCCAGCAGTTTACTCGGACCCCATCCGAATGAGCAGTTCTTC
J gene: TRBJ2-3; V gene: TRBV20-1; clone size: many; D gene: .; CDR3 protein: CSASRREFSTDTQYF; CDR3 DNA: TGCAGTGCTAGCAGACGGGAGTTTAGCACAGATACGCAGTATTTT
J gene: TRBJ2-7; V gene: TRBV4-1; clone size: .; D gene: TRBD1; CDR3 protein: CASSHGQGPRYEQYF; CDR3 DNA: TGCGCCAGCAGCCACGGACAGGGCCCCAGGTACGAGCAGTACTTC
J gene: TRBJ2-2; V gene: TRBV12-3/TRBV12-4; clone size: few; D gene: .; CDR3 protein: CASSLPKGAGELFF; CDR3 DNA: TGTGCCAGCAGTTTACCAAAGGGGGCCGGGGAGCTGTTTTTT
J gene: TRBJ2-7; V gene: TRBV18; clone size: many; D gene: TRBD2; CDR3 protein: CASSPTSSGLSYEQYF; CDR3 DNA: TGTGCCAGCTCACCCACCTCTAGCGGCCTCTCCTACGAGCAGTACTTC
J gene: TRBJ1-2; V gene: TRBV7-9; clone size: few; D gene: .; CDR3 protein: CASSLGGLSGYTF; CDR3 DNA: TGTGCCAGCAGCTTAGGAGGATTGAGTGGCTACACCTTC
J gene: TRBJ2-3; V gene: TRBV27; clone size: .; D gene: .; CDR3 protein: CASSGPGDTQYF; CDR3 DNA: TGTGCCAGCAGTGGGCCGGGTGATACGCAGTATTTT
J gene: TRBJ1-2; V gene: TRBV3-1; clone size: .; D gene: TRBD1; CDR3 protein: CASSQQGQGGYGYTF; CDR3 DNA: TGTGCCAGCAGCCAGCAGGGACAGGGCGGCTATGGCTACACCTTC
J gene: TRBJ1-5; V gene: TRBV12-5; clone size: .; D gene: .; CDR3 protein: CASGLFLGLRQPQHF; CDR3 DNA: TGTGCTAGTGGTTTGTTTTTGGGGTTGCGGCAGCCCCAGCATTTT
J gene: TRBJ1-1; V gene: TRBV25-1; clone size: many; D gene: .; CDR3 protein: CAPLGEGEAFF; CDR3 DNA: TGTGCACCACTCGGGGAAGGTGAAGCTTTCTTT
J gene: TRBJ2-1; V gene: TRBV3-1; clone size: many; D gene: TRBD2; CDR3 protein: CASSQVSLADEQFF; CDR3 DNA: TGTGCCAGCAGCCAAGTAAGCCTAGCGGATGAGCAGTTCTTC
J gene: TRBJ1-1; V gene: TRBV5-1; clone size: many; D gene: .; CDR3 protein: CASSLEAVPNTEAFF; CDR3 DNA: TGCGCCAGCAGCTTGGAAGCGGTTCCGAACACTGAAGCTTTCTTT
J gene: TRBJ1-3; V gene: TRBV7-9; clone size: few; D gene: TRBD1; CDR3 protein: CASSQGQGPGNTIYF; CDR3 DNA: TGTGCCAGCAGCCAGGGACAGGGGCCTGGAAACACCATATATTTT
J gene: TRBJ2-3; V gene: TRBV6-5; clone size: .; D gene: TRBD1; CDR3 protein: CASSWQGADTQYF; CDR3 DNA: TGTGCCAGCAGCTGGCAGGGGGCAGATACGCAGTATTTT
J gene: TRBJ2-2; V gene: TRBV25-1; clone size: many; D gene: .; CDR3 protein: CASSEYRDTGELFF; CDR3 DNA: TGTGCCAGCAGTGAATATAGGGACACCGGGGAGCTGTTTTTT
J gene: TRBJ2-2; V gene: TRBV6-2/TRBV6-3; clone size: few; D gene: .; CDR3 protein: CATSRVPGELFF; CDR3 DNA: TGTGCCACCAGCAGGGTTCCGGGGGAGCTGTTTTTT
J gene: TRBJ2-4; V gene: TRBV11-2; clone size: many; D gene: .; CDR3 protein: CASSLVEGRRNIQYF; CDR3 DNA: TGTGCCAGCAGCTTGGTGGAGGGGCGTAGGAACATTCAGTACTTC
J gene: TRBJ1-1; V gene: TRBV11-2; clone size: .; D gene: .; CDR3 protein: CASRPFGSTEAFF; CDR3 DNA: TGTGCCAGCCGCCCATTTGGGAGCACTGAAGCTTTCTTT
J gene: TRBJ2-2; V gene: TRBV19; clone size: few; D gene: .; CDR3 protein: CASSPGTSTGELFF; CDR3 DNA: TGTGCCAGTAGTCCCGGGACCTCGACCGGGGAGCTGTTTTTT
J gene: TRBJ1-6; V gene: TRBV7-2; clone size: many; D gene: .; CDR3 protein: CASSSISDGPLHF; CDR3 DNA: TGTGCCAGCAGCTCAATATCGGACGGACCCCTCCACTTT
J gene: TRBJ2-3; V gene: TRBV7-6; clone size: many; D gene: TRBD1; CDR3 protein: CASSNRGGTQYF; CDR3 DNA: TGTGCCAGCAGCAACAGGGGCGGTACGCAGTATTTT